The sequence of this T cell receptor beta chain was determined in a study of T cells after yellow fever vaccination. The study, taken as a whole, reports: Primary-vaccination clones mostly resurfaced post-booster (more than 95% CD4, about 87% CD8). Only a small proportion of the clonotypes turned up in both the CD4 and the CD8 compartments, likely arising from convergent recombination.

The 5'RACE template-switching step produced TCR cDNA and added a universal primer site and UMIs. TCRdb independently ran MiXCR on the 5' RACE reads; one entry per CDR3 protein. The repertoire holds around 320,000 distinct CDR3 sequences, with around 10% as singletons. The CDR3 sequence is 13 residues long. Trimming removed 5 bases at V and 2 bases at J, with 9 bases between. CDR1 and CDR2 from the germline V gene are SEHNR and FQNEAQ (reference sequence). This clonotype has more than one count but fewer than ten. Its antigen is currently unknown. This clonotype was sampled from a man younger than 30 who received the YFV17D yellow fever vaccine. The chain employs TRBV7-9 and TRBJ2-5; no clear D. The sequencing here drew on CD4+ T cells sorted from PBMCs, taken 45 days after the yellow fever booster vaccination. The CDR3 nucleotides are TGTGCCAGCAGCATAATGGTACAAGAGACCCAGTACTTC. Amino acid sequence: CASSIMVQETQYF.